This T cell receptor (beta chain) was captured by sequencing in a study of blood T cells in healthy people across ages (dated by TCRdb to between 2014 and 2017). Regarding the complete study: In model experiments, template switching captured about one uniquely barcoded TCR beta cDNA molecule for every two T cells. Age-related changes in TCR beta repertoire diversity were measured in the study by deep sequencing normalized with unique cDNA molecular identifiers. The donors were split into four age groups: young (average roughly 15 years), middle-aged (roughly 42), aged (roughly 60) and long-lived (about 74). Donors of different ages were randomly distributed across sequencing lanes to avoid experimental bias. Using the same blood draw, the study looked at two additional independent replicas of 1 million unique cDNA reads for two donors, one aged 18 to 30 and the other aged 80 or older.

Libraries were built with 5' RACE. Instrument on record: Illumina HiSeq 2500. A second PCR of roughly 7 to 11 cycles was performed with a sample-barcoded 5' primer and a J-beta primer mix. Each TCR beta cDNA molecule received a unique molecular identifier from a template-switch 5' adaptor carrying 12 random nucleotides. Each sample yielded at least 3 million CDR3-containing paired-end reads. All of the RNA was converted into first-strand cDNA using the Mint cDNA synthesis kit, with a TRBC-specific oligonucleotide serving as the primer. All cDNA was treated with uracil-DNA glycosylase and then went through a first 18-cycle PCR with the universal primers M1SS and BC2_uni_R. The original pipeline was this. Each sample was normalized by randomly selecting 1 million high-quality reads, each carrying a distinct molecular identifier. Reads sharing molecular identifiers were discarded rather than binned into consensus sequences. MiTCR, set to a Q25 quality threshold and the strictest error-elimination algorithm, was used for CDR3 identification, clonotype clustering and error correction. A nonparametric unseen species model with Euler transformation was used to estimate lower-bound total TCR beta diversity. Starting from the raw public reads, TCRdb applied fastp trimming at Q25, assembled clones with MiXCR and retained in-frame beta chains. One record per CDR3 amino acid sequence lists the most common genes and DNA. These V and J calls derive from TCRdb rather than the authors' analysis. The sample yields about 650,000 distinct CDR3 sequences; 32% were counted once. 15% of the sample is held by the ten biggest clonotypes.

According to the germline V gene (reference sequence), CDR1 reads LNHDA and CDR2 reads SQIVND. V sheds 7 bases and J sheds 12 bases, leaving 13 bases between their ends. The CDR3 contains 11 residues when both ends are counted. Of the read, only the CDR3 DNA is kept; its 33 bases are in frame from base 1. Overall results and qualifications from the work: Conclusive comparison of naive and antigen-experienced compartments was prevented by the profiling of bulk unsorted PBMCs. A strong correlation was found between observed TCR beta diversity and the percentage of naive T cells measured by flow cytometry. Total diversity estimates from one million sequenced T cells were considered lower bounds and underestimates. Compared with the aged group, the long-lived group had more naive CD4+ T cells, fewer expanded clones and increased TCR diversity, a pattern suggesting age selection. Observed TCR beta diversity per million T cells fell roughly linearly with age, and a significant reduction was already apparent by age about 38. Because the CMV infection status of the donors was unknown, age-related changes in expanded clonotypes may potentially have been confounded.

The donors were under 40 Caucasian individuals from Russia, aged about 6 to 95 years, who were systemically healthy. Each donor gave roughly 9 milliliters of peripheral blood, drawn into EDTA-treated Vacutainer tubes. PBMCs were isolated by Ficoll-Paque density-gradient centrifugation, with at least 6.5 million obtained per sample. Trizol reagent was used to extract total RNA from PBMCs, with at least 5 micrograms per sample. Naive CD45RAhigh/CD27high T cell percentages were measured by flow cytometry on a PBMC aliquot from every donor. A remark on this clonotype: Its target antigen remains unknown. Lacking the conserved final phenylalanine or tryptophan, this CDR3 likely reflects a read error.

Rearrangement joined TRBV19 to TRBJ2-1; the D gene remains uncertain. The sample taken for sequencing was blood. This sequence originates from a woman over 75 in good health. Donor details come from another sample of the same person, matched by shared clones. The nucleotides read TGTGCCAGTACGTACATGGCTAGGCAGTTCGTC. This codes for CASTYMARQFV.